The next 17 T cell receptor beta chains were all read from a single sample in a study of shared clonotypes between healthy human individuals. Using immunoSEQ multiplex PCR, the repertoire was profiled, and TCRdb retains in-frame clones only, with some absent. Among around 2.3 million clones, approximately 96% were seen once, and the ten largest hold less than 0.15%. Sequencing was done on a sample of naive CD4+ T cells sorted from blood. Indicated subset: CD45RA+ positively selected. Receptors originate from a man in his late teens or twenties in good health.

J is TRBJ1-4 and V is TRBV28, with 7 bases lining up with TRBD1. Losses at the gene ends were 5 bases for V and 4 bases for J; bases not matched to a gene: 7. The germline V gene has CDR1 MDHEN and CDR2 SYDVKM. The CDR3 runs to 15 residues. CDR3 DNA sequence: TGTGCCAGCAGTACCCAGGGGGGGTATAATGAAAAACTGTTTTTT. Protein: CASSTQGGYNEKLFF.

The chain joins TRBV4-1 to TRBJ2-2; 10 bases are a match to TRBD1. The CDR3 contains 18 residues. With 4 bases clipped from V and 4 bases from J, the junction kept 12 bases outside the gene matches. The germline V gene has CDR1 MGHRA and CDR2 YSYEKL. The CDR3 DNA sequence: TGCGCCAGCAGCCCGCCGGGGACAGGGGTTCAGGGCACCGGGGAGCTGTTTTTT. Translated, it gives CASSPPGTGVQGTGELFF.

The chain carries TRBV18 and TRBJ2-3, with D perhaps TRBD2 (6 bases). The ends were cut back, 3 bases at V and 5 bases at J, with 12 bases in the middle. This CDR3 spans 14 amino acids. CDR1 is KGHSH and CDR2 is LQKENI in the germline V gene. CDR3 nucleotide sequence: TGTGCCAGCTCACCCGGCGTGGGAGGAGATACGCAGTATTTT. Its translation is CASSPGVGGDTQYF.

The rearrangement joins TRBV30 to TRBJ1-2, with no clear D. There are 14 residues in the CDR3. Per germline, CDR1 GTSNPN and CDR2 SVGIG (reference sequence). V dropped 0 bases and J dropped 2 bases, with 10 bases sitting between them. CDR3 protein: CAWSVLAQNYGYTF. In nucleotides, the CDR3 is TGTGCCTGGAGTGTACTGGCTCAAAACTATGGCTACACCTTC.

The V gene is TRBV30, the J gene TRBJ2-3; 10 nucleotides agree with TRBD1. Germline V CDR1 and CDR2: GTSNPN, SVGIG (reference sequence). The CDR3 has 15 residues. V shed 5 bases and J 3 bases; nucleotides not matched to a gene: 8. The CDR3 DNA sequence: TGTGCCTGGCGCCTACCGGGACAGGGGACAGATACGCAGTATTTT. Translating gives CAWRLPGQGTDTQYF.

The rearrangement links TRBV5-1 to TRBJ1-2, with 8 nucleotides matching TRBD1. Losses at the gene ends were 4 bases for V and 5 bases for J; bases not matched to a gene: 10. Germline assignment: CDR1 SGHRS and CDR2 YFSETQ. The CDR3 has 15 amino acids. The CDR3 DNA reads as TGCGCCAGCAGCCAAGGCAGGGGGCGTGGGTATGGCTACACCTTC. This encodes CASSQGRGRGYGYTF.

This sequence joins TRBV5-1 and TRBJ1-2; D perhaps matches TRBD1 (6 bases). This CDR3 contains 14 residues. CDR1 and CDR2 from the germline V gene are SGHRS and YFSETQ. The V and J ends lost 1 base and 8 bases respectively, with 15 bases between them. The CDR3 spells CASSLQQQGGGYTF. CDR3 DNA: TGCGCCAGCAGCTTGCAACAACAGGGAGGAGGCTACACCTTC.

CDR3 sequence (DNA): TGCAGCGGGACCCTGGGGCAGAAAGAGACCCAGTACTTC. Protein: CSGTLGQKETQYF. V is TRBV29-1 and J is TRBJ2-5, with a possible D match to TRBD1 (5 bases). Trimming left V 7 bases short and J 3 bases short, with 15 bases between. CDR3 length: 13 residues. Germline V gene data show CDR1 as SQVTM and CDR2 as ANQGSEA.

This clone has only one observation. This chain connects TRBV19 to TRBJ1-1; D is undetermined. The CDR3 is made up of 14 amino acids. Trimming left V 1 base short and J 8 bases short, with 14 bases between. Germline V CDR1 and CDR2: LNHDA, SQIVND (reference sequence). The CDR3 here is CASSIGTGSMEAFF. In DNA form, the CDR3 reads TGTGCCAGTAGTATAGGGACGGGTTCCATGGAAGCTTTCTTT.

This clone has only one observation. For the CDR3, the DNA is TGTGCCAGCAAGGGGCAGGGGGGACCCTACGAGCAGTACTTC. Residues: CASKGQGGPYEQYF. The V gene is TRBV2, the J gene TRBJ2-7, with D possibly TRBD1 on 7 matching bases. CDR1 is SNHLY, CDR2 FYNNEI, per germline. This CDR3 has 14 amino acids. V lost 7 bases and J 2 bases, leaving 15 bases between the germline ends.

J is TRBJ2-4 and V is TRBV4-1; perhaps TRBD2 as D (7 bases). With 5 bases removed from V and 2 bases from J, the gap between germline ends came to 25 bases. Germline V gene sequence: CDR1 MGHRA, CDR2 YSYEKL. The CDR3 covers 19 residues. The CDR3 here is CASSNQGGGGPVSKNIQYF. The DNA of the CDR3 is TGCGCCAGCAGCAACCAAGGGGGGGGAGGGCCTGTTTCCAAAAACATTCAGTACTTC.

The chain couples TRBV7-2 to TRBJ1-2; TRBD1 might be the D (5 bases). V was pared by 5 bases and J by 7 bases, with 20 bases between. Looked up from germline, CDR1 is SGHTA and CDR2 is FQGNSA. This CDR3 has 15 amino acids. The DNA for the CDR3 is TGTGCCAGCAGCCATGTCGAGTCTAGGGGATCTGGCTACACCTTC. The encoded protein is CASSHVESRGSGYTF.

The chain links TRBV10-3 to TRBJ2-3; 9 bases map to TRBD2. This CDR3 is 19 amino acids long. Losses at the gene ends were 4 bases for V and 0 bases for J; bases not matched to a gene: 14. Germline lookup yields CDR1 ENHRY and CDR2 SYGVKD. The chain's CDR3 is CAISVILASGTSSTDTQYF. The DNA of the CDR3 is TGTGCCATCAGTGTAATCTTAGCTAGCGGGACTTCTAGCACAGATACGCAGTATTTT.

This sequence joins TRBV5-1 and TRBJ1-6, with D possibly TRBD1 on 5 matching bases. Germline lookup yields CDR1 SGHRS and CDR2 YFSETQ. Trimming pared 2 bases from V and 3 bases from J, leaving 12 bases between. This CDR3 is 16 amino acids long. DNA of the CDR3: TGCGCCAGCAGCTTTGGGACGGACGTCTATAATTCACCCCTCCACTTT. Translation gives CASSFGTDVYNSPLHF.

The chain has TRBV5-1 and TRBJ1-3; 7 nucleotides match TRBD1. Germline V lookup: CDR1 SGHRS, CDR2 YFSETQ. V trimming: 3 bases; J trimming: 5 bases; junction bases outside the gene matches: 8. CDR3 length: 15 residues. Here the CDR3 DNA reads TGCGCCAGCAGCTCGAATACAGGGGCGCGAAACACCATATATTTT. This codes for CASSSNTGARNTIYF.

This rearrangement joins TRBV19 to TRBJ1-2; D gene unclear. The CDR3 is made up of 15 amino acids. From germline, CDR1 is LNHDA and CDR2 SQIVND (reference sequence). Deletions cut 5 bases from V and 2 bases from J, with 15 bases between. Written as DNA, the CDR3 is TGTGCCAGTAGTCCGACCCCGCCGATAAACTATGGCTACACCTTC. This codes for CASSPTPPINYGYTF.

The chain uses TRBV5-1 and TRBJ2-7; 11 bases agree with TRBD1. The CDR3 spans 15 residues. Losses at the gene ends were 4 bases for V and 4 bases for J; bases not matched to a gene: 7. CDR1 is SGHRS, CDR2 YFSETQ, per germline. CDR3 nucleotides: TGCGCCAGCAGCCTGTCGGGACAGGGGGTATACGAGCAGTACTTC. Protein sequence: CASSLSGQGVYEQYF.